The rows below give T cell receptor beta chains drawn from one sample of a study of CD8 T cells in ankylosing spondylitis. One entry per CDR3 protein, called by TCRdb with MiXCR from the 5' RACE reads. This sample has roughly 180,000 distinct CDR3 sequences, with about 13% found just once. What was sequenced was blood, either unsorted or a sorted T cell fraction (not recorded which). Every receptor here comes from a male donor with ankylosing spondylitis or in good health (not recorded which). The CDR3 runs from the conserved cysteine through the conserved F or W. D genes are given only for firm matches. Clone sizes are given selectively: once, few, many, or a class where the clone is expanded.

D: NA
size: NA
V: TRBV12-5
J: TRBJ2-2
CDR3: CASGLALGPQGTGELFF
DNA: TGTGCTAGTGGTTTGGCGCTCGGCCCTCAGGGGACCGGGGAGCTGTTTTTT

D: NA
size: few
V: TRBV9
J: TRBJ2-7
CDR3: CASSVADSFYEQYF
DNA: TGTGCCAGCAGCGTAGCGGACAGCTTCTACGAGCAGTACTTC

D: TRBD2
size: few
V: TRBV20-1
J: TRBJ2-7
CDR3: CSARDRDSGSYEQYF
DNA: TGCAGTGCTAGAGATCGCGATAGCGGGAGTTACGAGCAGTACTTC

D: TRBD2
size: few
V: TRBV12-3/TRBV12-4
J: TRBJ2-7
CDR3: CASTNPQRGGSYEQYF
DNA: TGTGCCAGCACCAACCCTCAGCGGGGGGGCTCCTACGAGCAGTACTTC

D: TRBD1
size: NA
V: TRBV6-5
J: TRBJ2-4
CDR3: CASSYGDRGIQYF
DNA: TGTGCCAGCAGTTACGGGGACAGGGGGATTCAGTACTTC

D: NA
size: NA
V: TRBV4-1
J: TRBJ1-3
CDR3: CTSSQDRTSGNTIYF
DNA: TGCACCAGCAGCCAAGACAGGACCTCTGGAAACACCATATATTTT

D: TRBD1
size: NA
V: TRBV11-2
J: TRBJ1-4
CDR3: CASSPQGFNEKLFF
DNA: TGTGCCAGCAGCCCACAGGGGTTCAATGAAAAACTGTTTTTT

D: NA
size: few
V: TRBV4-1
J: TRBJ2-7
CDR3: CASSQDPGATYEQYF
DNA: TGCGCCAGCAGCCAAGACCCCGGGGCCACCTACGAGCAGTACTTC

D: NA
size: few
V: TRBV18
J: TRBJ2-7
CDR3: CASSLRTRDGIYEQYF
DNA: TGTGCCAGCTCACTCCGAACCAGGGACGGAATCTACGAGCAGTACTTC

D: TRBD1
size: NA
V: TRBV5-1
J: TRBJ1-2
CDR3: CASSWTGDYGYTF
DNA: TGCGCCAGCAGCTGGACAGGGGACTATGGCTACACCTTC

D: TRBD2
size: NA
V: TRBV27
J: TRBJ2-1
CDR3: CASRPGLAGNNEQFF
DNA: TGTGCCAGCCGCCCGGGACTAGCGGGGAACAATGAGCAGTTCTTC

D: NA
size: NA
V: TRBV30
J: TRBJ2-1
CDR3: CAWSLANNEQFF
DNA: TGTGCCTGGAGTCTCGCAAACAATGAGCAGTTCTTC

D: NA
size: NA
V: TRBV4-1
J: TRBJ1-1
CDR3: CASSQDTRAEAFF
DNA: TGCGCCAGCAGCCAGGACACCAGGGCTGAAGCTTTCTTT

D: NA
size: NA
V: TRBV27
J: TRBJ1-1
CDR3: CASSQGSWGTEAFF
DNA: TGTGCCAGCAGTCAAGGGAGCTGGGGGACTGAAGCTTTCTTT

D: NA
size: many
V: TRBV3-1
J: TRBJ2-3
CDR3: CASSQDQGTDTQYF
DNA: TGTGCCAGCAGCCAAGATCAGGGAACAGATACGCAGTATTTT

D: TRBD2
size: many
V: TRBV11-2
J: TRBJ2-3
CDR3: CASSSAGDTDTQYF
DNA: TGTGCCAGCAGCTCAGCGGGGGACACAGATACGCAGTATTTT

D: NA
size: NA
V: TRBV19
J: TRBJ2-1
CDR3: CASWGRGSSYNEQFF
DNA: TGTGCCAGCTGGGGGCGGGGGAGCTCCTACAATGAGCAGTTCTTC

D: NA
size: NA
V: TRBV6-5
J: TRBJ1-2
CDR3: CASSYSGVGYTF
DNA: TGTGCCAGCAGTTACTCGGGAGTTGGCTACACCTTC

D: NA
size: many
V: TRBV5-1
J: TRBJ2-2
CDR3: CASSPYDPTGELFF
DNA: TGCGCCAGCAGCCCTTATGACCCAACCGGGGAGCTGTTTTTT

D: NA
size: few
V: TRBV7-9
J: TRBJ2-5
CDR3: CASSSSPSETQYF
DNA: TGTGCCAGCAGCTCATCCCCCTCCGAGACCCAGTACTTC

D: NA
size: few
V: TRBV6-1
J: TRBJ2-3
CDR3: CASTSDATDTQYF
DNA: TGTGCCAGTACGAGCGACGCCACAGATACGCAGTATTTT

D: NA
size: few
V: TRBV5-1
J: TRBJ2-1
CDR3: CASSGRAGNEQFF
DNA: TGCGCCAGCAGTGGACGGGCGGGCAATGAGCAGTTCTTC

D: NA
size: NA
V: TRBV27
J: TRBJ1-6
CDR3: CASSPMTDINSPLHF
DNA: TGTGCCAGCAGTCCGATGACGGATATTAATTCACCCCTCCACTTT

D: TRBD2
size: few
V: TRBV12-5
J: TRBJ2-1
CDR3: CASGLLAAYNEQFF
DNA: TGTGCTAGTGGTTTACTAGCGGCTTACAATGAGCAGTTCTTC

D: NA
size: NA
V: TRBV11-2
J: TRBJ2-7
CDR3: CASSYLSSREQYF
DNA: TGTGCCAGCAGCTACCTCAGTTCGCGCGAGCAGTACTTC

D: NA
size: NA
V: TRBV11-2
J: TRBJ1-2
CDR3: CASTNDDNGYTF
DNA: TGTGCCAGCACCAATGACGACAATGGCTACACCTTC

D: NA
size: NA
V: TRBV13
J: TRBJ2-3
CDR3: CASSRLEYYTDTQYF
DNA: TGTGCCAGCAGCCGACTAGAGTACTACACAGATACGCAGTATTTT

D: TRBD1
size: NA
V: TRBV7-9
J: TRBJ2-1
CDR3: CASSSGTETYNEQFF
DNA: TGTGCCAGCAGCTCAGGGACAGAAACCTACAATGAGCAGTTCTTC

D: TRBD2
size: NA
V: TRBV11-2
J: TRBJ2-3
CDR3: CASSLEVGSGGADTQYF
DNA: TGTGCCAGCAGCTTAGAAGTGGGGAGCGGGGGGGCAGATACGCAGTATTTT